The 18 T cell receptor beta chains in this list originate from one sample, sequenced in a study of T cell changes during pregnancy in multiple sclerosis. The method was immunoSEQ multiplex PCR; TCRdb's version includes in-frame clones alone and lacks a portion of them. The sample has 55,000 to 70,000 clones; roughly 87% are singletons. The sequences come from peripheral blood, collected in the first trimester of pregnancy. These receptors all come from a female donor with multiple sclerosis, enrolled in a pregnancy study.

The chain joins TRBV18 to TRBJ2-7; 9 bases agree with TRBD2. Germline V gene lookup returns CDR1 KGHSH and CDR2 LQKENI. With V trimmed by 1 base and J by 7 bases, 17 bases remained unmatched. The CDR3 runs 18 residues. In DNA, the CDR3 is TGTGCCAGCTCACCACGCCCTTTGGCGGGGGGGCCACCGGGGGAGCAGTACTTC. Its translation: CASSPRPLAGGPPGEQYF.

This chain connects TRBV6-6 to TRBJ2-5; 10 bases fit TRBD2. With 5 bases clipped from V and 2 bases from J, the junction kept 8 bases outside the gene matches. Germline V gives CDR1 MNHNY, CDR2 SVGAGI (reference sequence). This CDR3 contains 16 residues. CDR3 sequence (DNA): TGTGCCAGCAGTACAGGACTAGCGGCCCATCAAGAGACCCAGTACTTC. As protein: CASSTGLAAHQETQYF.

This clone was seen just once. The chain links TRBV29-1 to TRBJ2-7; 15 nucleotides agree with TRBD2. Germline-derived CDR1 and CDR2 are SQVTM and ANQGSEA. Trimming removed 3 bases from V and 6 bases from J; junction bases left unmatched: 21. The CDR3 covers 20 residues. CDR3 sequence: CSVETGVGGQGTSGRSEQYF. In DNA, the CDR3 is TGCAGCGTTGAGACGGGGGTAGGGGGACAGGGGACTAGCGGGAGGTCCGAGCAGTACTTC.

The chain uses TRBV2 and TRBJ1-1, with 7 bases lining up with TRBD1. Germline CDR1 is SNHLY and CDR2 is FYNNEI. Trimming took 8 bases from V and 6 from J; bases not matched to a gene: 9. The CDR3 covers 13 residues. The CDR3 nucleotides read TGTGCCAGCCGTCGGACAGGCCGGCCTGAAGCTTTCTTT. Its protein product is CASRRTGRPEAFF. Together with reference TRBV2 and TRBJ1-1, the CDR3 gives the full variable domain: EPEVTQTPSHQVTQMGQEVILRCVPISNHLYFYWYRQILGQKVEFLVSFYNNEISEKSEIFDDQFSVERPDGSNFTLKIRSTKLEDSAMYFCASRRTGRPEAFFGQGTRLTVV.

This clone was counted a single time. The chain carries TRBV4-2 and TRBJ1-3; 8 bases are a match to TRBD1. This CDR3 contains 17 residues. The J segment lost 1 base and the V segment lost 4 bases, leaving 9 bases of the junction unmatched. Germline CDR1 LGHNA, CDR2 YNFKEQ. CDR3 sequence reads: CASSPRTGLGSGNTIYF. CDR3 bases: TGTGCCAGCAGCCCCCGGACAGGGTTAGGATCTGGAAACACCATATATTTT.

V is TRBV7-9 and J is TRBJ2-7, with a possible D match to TRBD2 (6 bases). Germline V gene data show CDR1 as SEHNR and CDR2 as FQNEAQ (reference sequence). The CDR3 covers 14 residues. V was trimmed by 4 bases and J by 2 bases, leaving 12 bases between them. The CDR3 region is CASSSLGGTYEQYF. The CDR3 DNA reads TGTGCCAGCAGCTCCCTTGGAGGGACCTACGAGCAGTACTTC.

The V gene is TRBV19, the J gene TRBJ1-1, with a possible D match to TRBD1 (6 bases). The V gene's germline CDR1 is LNHDA and CDR2 SQIVND (reference sequence). The V and J ends lost 2 bases and 11 bases respectively, with 18 bases between them. The CDR3 runs to 14 residues. The CDR3: CASSIPGHQRSAFF. For the CDR3, the DNA is TGTGCCAGTAGTATACCGGGACACCAAAGGTCGGCTTTCTTT.

The rearrangement uses TRBV27 and TRBJ1-5; D ambiguous. V dropped 3 bases and J dropped 2 bases, with 11 bases sitting between them. Germline V CDR1 and CDR2: MNHEY, SMNVEV (reference sequence). This CDR3 comprises 15 residues. CDR3 nucleotides: TGTGCCAGCAGTTTGATCGGTTTTGGCAATCAGCCCCAGCATTTT. This codes for CASSLIGFGNQPQHF.

The chain carries TRBV9 and TRBJ1-1; D gene unclear. V was trimmed by 3 bases and J by 1 base, leaving 13 bases between them. Germline loops: CDR1 SGDLS, CDR2 YYNGEE. CDR3 length: 15 residues. The CDR3: CASSAQGRENTEAFF. CDR3 bases: TGTGCCAGCAGCGCCCAAGGGAGGGAGAACACTGAAGCTTTCTTT.

The chain has TRBV5-8 and TRBJ1-2; 7 positions match TRBD1. This CDR3 contains 16 residues. The germline V gene has CDR1 SGHTS and CDR2 YDEGEE. V shed 1 base, J shed 0 bases, and the junction held 6 bases outside the gene matches. The CDR3 DNA is TGTGCCAGCAGCTTGTGGGACAGCACTTCTAACTATGGCTACACCTTC. It is translated as CASSLWDSTSNYGYTF.

This chain connects TRBV27 to TRBJ2-5; 9 nucleotides match TRBD1. Per the germline V gene, CDR1 is MNHEY and CDR2 is SMNVEV (reference sequence). V lost 6 bases, J lost 4 bases, and 9 bases stayed unmatched. The CDR3 has 15 residues. The DNA for the CDR3 is TGTGCCAGCAGGGAGGGACAGGGAATTGGAGAGACCCAGTACTTC. This encodes CASREGQGIGETQYF.

The chain recombines TRBV14 with TRBJ2-7; TRBD1 is a possible D gene (5 bases). The germline gives CDR1 SGHDN, CDR2 FVKESK. The V end lost 1 base, the J end lost 13 bases, and 11 bases lay between the germline ends. The CDR3 has 11 residues. The CDR3 is CASSQVRQFYF. CDR3 DNA sequence: TGTGCCAGCAGCCAAGTTAGACAGTTCTACTTC.

V is TRBV19 and J is TRBJ1-1; D remains unclear. Trimming removed 2 bases at V and 5 bases at J, with 12 bases between. The germline CDR1 and CDR2 sequences are LNHDA and SQIVND (reference sequence). This CDR3 contains 14 residues. This CDR3 reads CASSIWGGGTEAFF. The CDR3 DNA reads as TGTGCCAGTAGTATATGGGGAGGTGGGACTGAAGCTTTCTTT.

The chain links TRBV7-3 to TRBJ2-5; D is possibly TRBD1 (7 bases). This CDR3 region has 15 residues. Per germline, CDR1 SGHTA and CDR2 FQGTGA. The V and J ends lost 4 bases and 5 bases respectively, with 17 bases between them. DNA for the CDR3: TGTGCCAGCAGCTCAGGGGGAGGATTAGGGGAGACCCAGTACTTC. It codes for CASSSGGGLGETQYF.

The rearrangement links TRBV11-1 to TRBJ2-7; 8 positions match TRBD2. The CDR3 contains 13 residues. The junction had 9 bases not matched to a gene; V was cut back by 8 bases and J by 6 bases. CDR1 and CDR2 from the germline V gene are SGHAT and FQDESV (reference sequence). The CDR3 DNA sequence: TGTGCCAGCCGCCGGCGGGAGGTGTCCGAGCAGTACTTC. It is translated as CASRRREVSEQYF.

The V call is TRBV20-1, the J call TRBJ2-5; TRBD2 agrees at 7 bases. V gave up 8 bases and J gave up 5 bases; unmatched junction bases: 5. Germline CDR1 reads DFQATT; CDR2 reads SNEGSKA (reference sequence). CDR3 length equals 11 residues. The chain's CDR3 is CSSWEGETQYF. The CDR3 region has the DNA TGCAGTAGCTGGGAGGGGGAGACCCAGTACTTC.

The table lists this clone with a count of one. The rearrangement uses TRBV7-2 and TRBJ1-3; tentative D call: TRBD1 (5 bases). The CDR3 sequence is 15 residues long. V was pared by 3 bases and J by 0 bases, with 9 bases between. In germline, CDR1 is SGHTA, CDR2 FQGNSA. The DNA for the CDR3 is TGTGCCAGCAGCTTGGGGCATTTCTCTGGAAACACCATATATTTT. Protein sequence: CASSLGHFSGNTIYF.

Worth noting for this clone: The limits of the CDR3 on the DNA are not certain, so only TCRdb's listed CDR3 is given. The rearrangement uses TRBV5-6 and TRBJ2-5; TRBD1 is the table's D call, not checked against the DNA. From germline, CDR1 is SGHDT and CDR2 YYEEEE. The CDR3 adds up to 15 amino acids, both ends counted. This chain's CDR3 is CASSSSWGAEETQYF.